This T cell receptor beta chain was captured in a study of T cells in Graves' hyperthyroidism and ophthalmopathy. From germline, CDR1 is LNHDA and CDR2 SQIVND (reference sequence). CDR3 length: 14 amino acids. J gave up 6 bases and V 5 bases, and 3 bases lay outside the gene matches. Hyperthyroidism, newly diagnosed and lasting under 2 months, affected patients aged 18 to 65. This sample holds PBMCs from about 10 ml fresh peripheral blood. Amplification targeted TCR beta CDR3 regions from RNA transcripts. HTBI primers were the set used in a first-round RT-PCR of the TCR CDR3. TCRdb itself ran the multiplex PCR reads through MiXCR, one entry per CDR3 protein. The sample contains about 210,000 distinct CDR3 sequences, under 20% of which appear only once.

This TCR came from a man aged 50 to 60 with Graves' hyperthyroidism. V usage is TRBV19 and J usage is TRBJ2-7; 14 bases are a match to TRBD2. What was sequenced was blood. The CDR3 region has the DNA TGTGCCAGTAGTCCGGGACTAGCGGGAGCCGAGCAGTACTTC. It translates to CASSPGLAGAEQYF.